One and the same sample provided the 23 T cell receptor beta chains below, sequenced in a study of cytomegalovirus exposure and HLA in healthy donors. A multiplex PCR was run with 60 Vbeta primers and 13 Jbeta primers. The table came from immunoSEQ multiplex PCR; TCRdb's copy has only in-frame clones and leaves some out. The sample contains around 85,000 clones, roughly 72% of which appear only once. Material: PBMCs. These receptors all stem from a man younger than 40 in good health and CMV-seropositive.

The V gene is TRBV30, the J gene TRBJ2-5; TRBD1 matches at 8 bases. Per the germline V gene, CDR1 is GTSNPN and CDR2 is SVGIG (reference sequence). This CDR3 has 12 amino acids. V trimming: 7 bases; J trimming: 4 bases; junction bases outside the gene matches: 5. The CDR3 loop reads CAFQGAGETQYF. The CDR3 DNA reads as TGTGCCTTCCAGGGGGCCGGAGAGACCCAGTACTTC.

The CDR3 sequence: CASSEARLAGDYNEQFF. As DNA, the CDR3 is TGTGCCAGCAGTGAAGCCCGACTAGCGGGGGACTACAATGAGCAGTTCTTC. This chain uses TRBV2 with TRBJ2-1; TRBD2 matches at 12 bases. Germline CDR1 and CDR2: SNHLY and FYNNEI. V trimming: 0 bases; J trimming: 3 bases; junction bases outside the gene matches: 3. The CDR3 has 17 amino acids.

The chain couples TRBV29-1 to TRBJ2-1, with TRBD2 matching over 12 bases. V trimming: 7 bases; J trimming: 4 bases; junction bases outside the gene matches: 5. Germline values: CDR1 SQVTM, CDR2 ANQGSEA. The length of the CDR3 is 14 residues. For the CDR3, the DNA is TGCAGCGGTGGGACTAGCGGGCCGTACAATGAGCAGTTCTTC. Translating gives CSGGTSGPYNEQFF.

The chain links TRBV19 to TRBJ1-2, with 7 bases fitting TRBD1. CDR1 and CDR2 from the germline V gene are LNHDA and SQIVND (reference sequence). The CDR3 contains 13 residues. Trimming took 6 bases from V and 8 from J; bases not matched to a gene: 9. The CDR3 spells CASSRQGIGGYTF. CDR3 sequence (DNA): TGTGCCAGTAGCCGACAGGGAATAGGCGGCTACACCTTC. The variable domain in full, with the rest retrieved from reference TRBV19 and TRBJ1-2, is DGGITQSPKYLFRKEGQNVTLSCEQNLNHDAMYWYRQDPGQGLRLIYYSQIVNDFQKGDIAEGYSVSREKKESFPLTVTSAQKNPTAFYLCASSRQGIGGYTFGSGTRLTVV.

In its sample, this clone was seen a few times. This chain uses TRBV4-2 with TRBJ1-2; TRBD1 might be the D (6 bases). CDR1 is LGHNA, CDR2 YNFKEQ, per germline. V was clipped by 2 bases and J by 5 bases, with 15 bases between them. This CDR3 has 15 amino acids. Written as DNA, the CDR3 is TGTGCCAGCAGCCAAAACGTCAGGGGAGAATATGGCTACACCTTC. Its translation: CASSQNVRGEYGYTF.

The gene calls are TRBV6-5 and TRBJ2-3; TRBD1 matches 9 bases. V shed 9 bases and J 5 bases; nucleotides not matched to a gene: 9. This CDR3 is 14 amino acids long. The V gene's germline CDR1 is MNHEY and CDR2 SVGAGI. The CDR3 DNA reads TGTGCCAGTCACAGGGGGCAAGGGGAAGATACGCAGTATTTT. Encoded protein: CASHRGQGEDTQYF.

The chain carries TRBV4-1 and TRBJ2-7, with D possibly TRBD2 on 5 matching bases. The CDR3 extends over 15 amino acids. Trimming shortened V by 0 bases and J by 1 base, and 10 bases separated the two germline ends. In germline, CDR1 is MGHRA, CDR2 YSYEKL. CDR3 DNA sequence: TGCGCCAGCAGCCAAGAAGGTGGACTGTCCTACGAGCAGTACTTC. Amino acids: CASSQEGGLSYEQYF.

V gene TRBV28 combines with J gene TRBJ1-2; D is unresolved. This CDR3 contains 13 residues. V lost 6 bases and J 4 bases, leaving 12 bases between the germline ends. Germline values: CDR1 MDHEN, CDR2 SYDVKM. The CDR3 coding sequence is TGTGCCAGCAGCCAGAGACACATCTATGGCTACACCTTC. Encoded protein: CASSQRHIYGYTF.

The V gene is TRBV12-5, the J gene TRBJ1-4, with a weak D call TRBD1 (5 bases). The CDR3 loop spans 16 amino acids. V was cut by 3 bases and J by 8 bases, with 19 bases left in between. CDR1 LGHNT and CDR2 FRNRAP come from the germline V gene. DNA of the CDR3: TGTGCTAGTGGTTTTGGGTTAAGGGGCGCAGGAGAAAAACTGTTTTTT. It yields the protein CASGFGLRGAGEKLFF.

The chain joins TRBV18 to TRBJ1-1; TRBD1 matches at 7 bases. Germline V CDR1 and CDR2: KGHSH, LQKENI. The CDR3 length is 12 residues. The junction had 4 bases not matched to a gene; V was cut back by 6 bases and J by 6 bases. CDR3 sequence: CASSRQGSEAFF. For the CDR3, the DNA is TGTGCCAGCTCCCGACAGGGTTCTGAAGCTTTCTTT.

This clone turned up a few times. The chain combines TRBV28 with TRBJ1-5; D is possibly TRBD1 (5 bases). The germline V and J ends were trimmed by 10 bases and 4 bases, with 14 bases remaining between them. CDR3 length: 13 amino acids. Germline values: CDR1 MDHEN, CDR2 SYDVKM. DNA for the CDR3: TGTGCCACCTCGACCGGGGGTAATCAGCCCCAGCATTTT. It translates to CATSTGGNQPQHF.

J is TRBJ1-4 and V is TRBV2, with TRBD1 identical over 9 bases. Germline-derived CDR1 and CDR2 are SNHLY and FYNNEI. This CDR3 has 17 amino acids. Trimming cost V 2 bases and J 5 bases; bases outside gene matches: 9. CDR3 DNA sequence: TGTGCCAGCAGTGAAAGGGAGTTGGGGACAGGGAATGAAAAACTGTTTTTT. It translates to CASSERELGTGNEKLFF.

The CDR3 DNA reads TGCAGCGCACTCGGGACAATTGTGTCTGGAAACACCATATATTTT. Amino acid sequence: CSALGTIVSGNTIYF. The chain links TRBV29-1 to TRBJ1-3; weak D call: TRBD1 (6 bases). Germline V gene lookup returns CDR1 SQVTM and CDR2 ANQGSEA. V was pared by 7 bases and J by 1 base, with 17 bases between. This CDR3 region has 15 residues.

This clone was seen once. The chain couples TRBV5-6 to TRBJ2-4, with TRBD1 matching 7 bases. The ends lost 3 bases at V and 6 bases at J; junction bases unmatched: 6. The CDR3 consists of 14 residues. Germline V gene data show CDR1 as SGHDT and CDR2 as YYEEEE. In DNA, the CDR3 is TGTGCCAGCAGCTCGACAGGGTTTGGAAACATTCAGTACTTC. Encoded protein: CASSSTGFGNIQYF. The complete variable domain, with remaining parts taken from reference TRBV5-6 and TRBJ2-4, reads DAGVTQSPTHLIKTRGQQVTLRCSPKSGHDTVSWYQQALGQGPQFIFQYYEEEERQRGNFPDRFSGHQFPNYSSELNVNALLLGDSALYLCASSSTGFGNIQYFGAGTRLSVL.

J is TRBJ2-7 and V is TRBV6-1; the D is unclear. V lost 8 bases to trimming and J lost 0 bases, with 8 bases between them. Per the germline V gene, CDR1 is MNHNS and CDR2 is SASEGT. The CDR3 sequence is 12 residues long. CDR3 bases: TGTGCCAGCGCATTGAGCTCCTACGAGCAGTACTTC. Translated: CASALSSYEQYF.

The chain carries TRBV6-6 and TRBJ1-5; the match to TRBD1 covers 7 bases. This CDR3 spans 14 amino acids. V lost 7 bases, J lost 6 bases, and 9 bases stayed unmatched. Germline CDR1 and CDR2: MNHNY and SVGAGI (reference sequence). The CDR3, as DNA: TGTGCCAGCACTTTACAAGGGGGCGGTCAGCCCCAGCATTTT. Translation: CASTLQGGGQPQHF.

The CDR3 nucleotides are TGTGCCAGCAGTTCCCTCATGACAGGCCAGCGAGGGGAGACCCAGTACTTC. It translates to CASSSLMTGQRGETQYF. The rearrangement links TRBV28 to TRBJ2-5, with D perhaps TRBD1 (6 bases). Germline V CDR1 and CDR2: MDHEN, SYDVKM. The CDR3 runs to 17 residues. Between the trimmed V and J ends, which lost 4 bases and 5 bases, there was a span of 23 bases.

The gene calls are TRBV5-4 and TRBJ2-7, with D possibly TRBD2 on 5 matching bases. Germline V gene sequence: CDR1 SGHNT, CDR2 YYREEE (reference sequence). Trimming stripped 2 bases from V and 1 base from J, with 7 bases between. CDR3 size: 13 residues. The CDR3 here is CASSFGESYEQYF. The CDR3 DNA reads as TGTGCCAGCAGCTTCGGGGAATCCTACGAGCAGTACTTC.

The chain carries TRBV27 and TRBJ2-3; 11 bases map to TRBD2. The CDR3 contains 15 residues. Germline V CDR1 and CDR2: MNHEY, SMNVEV (reference sequence). V dropped 1 base and J dropped 4; count of bases not matched to a gene: 1. The CDR3 loop is CASSLLGLAADTQYF. The CDR3 DNA is TGTGCCAGCAGTTTATTGGGACTAGCGGCAGATACGCAGTATTTT.

CDR3 sequence (DNA): TGTGCCAGCAGTTTATTGCGGGAGGCCGCTGAAGCTTTCTTT. It encodes CASSLLREAAEAFF. The chain employs TRBV28 and TRBJ1-1; D gene unclear. The CDR3 extends over 14 amino acids. The V end lost 1 base, the J end lost 6 bases, and 12 bases lay between the germline ends. Germline V gene sequence: CDR1 MDHEN, CDR2 SYDVKM.

The genes are TRBV6-5 and TRBJ1-2, with a possible D match to TRBD1 (6 bases). There are 13 residues in the CDR3. V was shortened by 4 bases and J by 4 bases, with 10 bases between the two germline ends. Germline-derived CDR1 and CDR2 are MNHEY and SVGAGI. The CDR3 DNA sequence: TGTGCCAGCAGTTTGGGGGCTCCCTATGGCTACACCTTC. Protein product: CASSLGAPYGYTF.

V and J are TRBV2 and TRBJ2-1; D perhaps matches TRBD1 (6 bases). CDR3 length: 15 residues. Trimming left V 4 bases short and J 7 bases short, with 17 bases between. The V gene's germline CDR1 is SNHLY and CDR2 FYNNEI. The chain's CDR3 is CASSAEGVLGNEQFF. The CDR3 nucleotides read TGTGCCAGCAGTGCAGAGGGGGTTTTAGGTAATGAGCAGTTCTTC.

This clone appeared a few times. The genes are TRBV5-1 and TRBJ2-7; TRBD2 matches at 7 bases. The CDR3 is 15 amino acids. The trim removed 0 bases at V and 5 bases at J, leaving 8 bases unmatched. Per germline, CDR1 SGHRS and CDR2 YFSETQ. CDR3 bases: TGCGCCAGCAGCTTGGTGGGCGGGAGAGGTAACGAGCAGTACTTC. Residues: CASSLVGGRGNEQYF.